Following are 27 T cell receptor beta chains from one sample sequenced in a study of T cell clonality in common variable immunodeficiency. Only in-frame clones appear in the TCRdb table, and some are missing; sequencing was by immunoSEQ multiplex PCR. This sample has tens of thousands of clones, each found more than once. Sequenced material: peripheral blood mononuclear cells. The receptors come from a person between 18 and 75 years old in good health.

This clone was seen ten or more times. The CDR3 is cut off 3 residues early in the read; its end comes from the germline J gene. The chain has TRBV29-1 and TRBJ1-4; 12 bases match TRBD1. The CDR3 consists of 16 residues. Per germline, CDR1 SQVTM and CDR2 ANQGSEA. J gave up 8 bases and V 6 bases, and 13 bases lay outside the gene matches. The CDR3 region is CSVAGTGGAGLEKLFF. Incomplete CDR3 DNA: TGCAGCGTCGCCGGGACAGGGGGCGCGGGGCTAGAAAAA.

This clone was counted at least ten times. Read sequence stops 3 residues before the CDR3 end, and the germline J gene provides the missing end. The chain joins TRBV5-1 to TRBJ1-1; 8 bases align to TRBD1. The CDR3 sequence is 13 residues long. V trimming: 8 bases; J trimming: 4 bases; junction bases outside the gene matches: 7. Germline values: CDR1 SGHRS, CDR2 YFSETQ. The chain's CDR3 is CASGTGGLTEAFF. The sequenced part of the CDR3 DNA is TGCGCCAGTGGTACAGGGGGGCTCACTGAA. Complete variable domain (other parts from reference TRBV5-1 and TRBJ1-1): KAGVTQTPRYLIKTRGQQVTLSCSPISGHRSVSWYQQTPGQGLQFLFEYFSETQRNKGNFPGRFSGRQFSNSRSEMNVSTLELGDSALYLCASGTGGLTEAFFGQGTRLTVV.

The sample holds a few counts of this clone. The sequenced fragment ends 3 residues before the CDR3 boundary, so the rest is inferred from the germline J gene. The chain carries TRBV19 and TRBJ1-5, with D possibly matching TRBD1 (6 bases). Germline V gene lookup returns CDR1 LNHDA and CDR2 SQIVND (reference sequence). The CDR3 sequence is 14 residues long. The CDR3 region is CASSTPYRVNPQHF. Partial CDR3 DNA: TGTGCCAGTAGTACACCATACAGGGTAAATCCC.

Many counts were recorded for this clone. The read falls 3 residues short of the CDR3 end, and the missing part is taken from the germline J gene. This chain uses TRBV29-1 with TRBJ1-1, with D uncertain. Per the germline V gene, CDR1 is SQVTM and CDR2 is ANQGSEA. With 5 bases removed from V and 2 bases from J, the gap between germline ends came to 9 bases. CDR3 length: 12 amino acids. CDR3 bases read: TGCAGCGTTAAGGAACTAAACACTGAA. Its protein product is CSVKELNTE. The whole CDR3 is CSVKELNTEAFF.

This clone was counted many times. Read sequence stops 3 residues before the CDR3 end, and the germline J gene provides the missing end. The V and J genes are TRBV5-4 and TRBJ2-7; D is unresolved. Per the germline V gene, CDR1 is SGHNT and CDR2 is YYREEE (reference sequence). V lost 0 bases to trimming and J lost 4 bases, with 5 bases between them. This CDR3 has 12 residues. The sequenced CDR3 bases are TGTGCCAGCAGCTTGGACGGGTACGAG. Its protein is CASSLDGYE. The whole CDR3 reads CASSLDGYEQYF.

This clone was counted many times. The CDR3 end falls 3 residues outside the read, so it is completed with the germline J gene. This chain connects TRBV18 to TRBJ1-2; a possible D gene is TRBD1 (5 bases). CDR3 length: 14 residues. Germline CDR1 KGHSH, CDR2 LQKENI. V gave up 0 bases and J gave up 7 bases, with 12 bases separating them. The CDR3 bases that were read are TGTGCCAGCTCACCACCCCCAGGGAGCTCTGGC. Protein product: CASSPPPGSSG. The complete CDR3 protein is CASSPPPGSSGYTF. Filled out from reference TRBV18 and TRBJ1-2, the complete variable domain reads NAGVMQNPRHLVRRRGQEARLRCSPMKGHSHVYWYRQLPEEGLKFMVYLQKENIIDESGMPKERFSAEFPKEGPSILRIQQVVRGDSAAYFCASSPPPGSSGYTFGSGTRLTVV.

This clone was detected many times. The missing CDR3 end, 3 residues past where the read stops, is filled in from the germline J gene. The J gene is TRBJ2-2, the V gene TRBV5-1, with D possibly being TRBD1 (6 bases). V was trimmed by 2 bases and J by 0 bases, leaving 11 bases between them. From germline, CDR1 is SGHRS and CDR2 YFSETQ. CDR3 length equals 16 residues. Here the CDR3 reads CASSLQTGPNTGELFF. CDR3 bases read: TGCGCCAGCAGCTTACAGACAGGACCGAACACCGGGGAG.

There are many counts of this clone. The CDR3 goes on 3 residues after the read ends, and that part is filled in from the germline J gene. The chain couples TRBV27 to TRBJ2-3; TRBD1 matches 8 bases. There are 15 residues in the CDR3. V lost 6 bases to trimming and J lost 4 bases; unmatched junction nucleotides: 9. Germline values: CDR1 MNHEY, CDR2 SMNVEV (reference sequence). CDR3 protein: CASRLRQGPSDTQYF. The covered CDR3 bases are TGTGCCAGCAGACTCCGACAGGGGCCCTCAGATACG.

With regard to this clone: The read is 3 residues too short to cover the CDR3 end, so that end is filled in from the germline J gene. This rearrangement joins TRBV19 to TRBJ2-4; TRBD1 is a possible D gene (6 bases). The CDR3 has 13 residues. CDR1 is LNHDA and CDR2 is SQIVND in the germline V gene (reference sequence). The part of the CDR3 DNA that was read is TGTGCCAGCACGGACAGAGTCAGCTATGGT. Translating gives CASTDRVSYG. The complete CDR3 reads CASTDRVSYGQYF.

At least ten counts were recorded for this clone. Incomplete CDR3 DNA: TGTGCCTGGAGTTATAGCGGGGGGTTGGAGACC. Protein: CAWSYSGGLET. The whole CDR3 protein is CAWSYSGGLETQYF. The chain uses TRBV30 and TRBJ2-5; 10 nucleotides align to TRBD2. The CDR3 end lies 3 residues beyond the end of the read and is filled in from the germline J gene. The CDR3 spans 14 residues. V shed 2 bases, J shed 5 bases, and the junction held 5 bases outside the gene matches. The germline V gene encodes CDR1 GTSNPN and CDR2 SVGIG (reference sequence).

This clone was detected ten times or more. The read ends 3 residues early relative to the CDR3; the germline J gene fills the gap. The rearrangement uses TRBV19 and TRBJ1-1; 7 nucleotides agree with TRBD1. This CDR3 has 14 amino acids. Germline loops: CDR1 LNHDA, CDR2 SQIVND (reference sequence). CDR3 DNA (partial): TGTGCCAGTAGTACCGCAAAGGGGGCCTACGAA. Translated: CASSTAKGAYE. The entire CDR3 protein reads CASSTAKGAYEAFF.

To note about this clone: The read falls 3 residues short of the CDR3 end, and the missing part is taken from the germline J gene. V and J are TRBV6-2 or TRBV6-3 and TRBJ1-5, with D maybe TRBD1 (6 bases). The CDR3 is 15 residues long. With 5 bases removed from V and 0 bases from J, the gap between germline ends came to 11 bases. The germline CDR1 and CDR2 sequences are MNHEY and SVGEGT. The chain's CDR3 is CASSRQVYSNQPQHF. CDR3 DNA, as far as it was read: TGTGCCAGCAGTCGACAGGTCTATAGCAATCAGCCC.

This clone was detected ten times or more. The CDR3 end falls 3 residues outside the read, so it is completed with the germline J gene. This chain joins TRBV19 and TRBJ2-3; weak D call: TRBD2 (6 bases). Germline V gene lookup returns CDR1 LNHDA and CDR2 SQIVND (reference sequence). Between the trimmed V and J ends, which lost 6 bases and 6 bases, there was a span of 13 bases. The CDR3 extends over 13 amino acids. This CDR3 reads CASSPSAGDTQYF. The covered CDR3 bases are TGTGCCAGTAGCCCCAGCGCGGGGGATACG. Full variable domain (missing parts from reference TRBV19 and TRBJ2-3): DGGITQSPKYLFRKEGQNVTLSCEQNLNHDAMYWYRQDPGQGLRLIYYSQIVNDFQKGDIAEGYSVSREKKESFPLTVTSAQKNPTAFYLCASSPSAGDTQYFGPGTRLTVL.

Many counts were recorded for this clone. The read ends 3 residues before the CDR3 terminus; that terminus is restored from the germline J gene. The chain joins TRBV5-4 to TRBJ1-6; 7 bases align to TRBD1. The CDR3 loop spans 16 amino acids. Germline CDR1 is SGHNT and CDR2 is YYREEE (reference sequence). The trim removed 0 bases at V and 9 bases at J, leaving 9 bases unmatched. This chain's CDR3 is CASSLGGKGAISPLHF. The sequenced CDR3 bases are TGTGCCAGCAGCTTGGGGGGTAAGGGGGCCATTTCACCC.

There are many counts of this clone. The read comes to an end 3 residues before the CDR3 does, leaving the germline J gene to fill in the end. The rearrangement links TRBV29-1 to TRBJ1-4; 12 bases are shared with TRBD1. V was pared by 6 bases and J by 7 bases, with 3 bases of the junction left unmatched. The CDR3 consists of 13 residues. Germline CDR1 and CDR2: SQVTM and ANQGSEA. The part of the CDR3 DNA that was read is TGCAGCGTGTCGGGACAGGGGGCTGAAAAA. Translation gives CSVSGQGAEK. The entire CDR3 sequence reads CSVSGQGAEKLFF.

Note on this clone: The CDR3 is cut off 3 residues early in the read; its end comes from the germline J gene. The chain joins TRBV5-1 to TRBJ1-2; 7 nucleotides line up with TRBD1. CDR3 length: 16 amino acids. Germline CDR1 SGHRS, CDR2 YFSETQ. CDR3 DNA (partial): TGCGCCAGCAGCTGGACAGGTGGGGTAGCCAAAAACATC. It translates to CASSWTGGVAKNI. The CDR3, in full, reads CASSWTGGVAKNIYTF.

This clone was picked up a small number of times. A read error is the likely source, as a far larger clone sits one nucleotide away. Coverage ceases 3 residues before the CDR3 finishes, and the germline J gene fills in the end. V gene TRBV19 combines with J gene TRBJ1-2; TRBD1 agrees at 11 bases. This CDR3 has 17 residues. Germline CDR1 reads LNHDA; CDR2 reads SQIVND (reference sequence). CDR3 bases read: TGTGCCAGTAGTACACGGACAGGGGGCGCGGTTGGGGAGACC. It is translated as CASSTRTGGAVGET. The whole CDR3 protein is CASSTRTGGAVGETYTF.

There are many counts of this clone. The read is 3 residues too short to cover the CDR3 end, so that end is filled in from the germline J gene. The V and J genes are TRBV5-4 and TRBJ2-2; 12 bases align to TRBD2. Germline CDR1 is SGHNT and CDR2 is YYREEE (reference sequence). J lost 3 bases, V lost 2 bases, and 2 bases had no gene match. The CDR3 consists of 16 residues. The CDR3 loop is CASSFRLAGDTGELFF. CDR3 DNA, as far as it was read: TGTGCCAGCAGCTTTCGACTAGCGGGGGACACCGGGGAG.

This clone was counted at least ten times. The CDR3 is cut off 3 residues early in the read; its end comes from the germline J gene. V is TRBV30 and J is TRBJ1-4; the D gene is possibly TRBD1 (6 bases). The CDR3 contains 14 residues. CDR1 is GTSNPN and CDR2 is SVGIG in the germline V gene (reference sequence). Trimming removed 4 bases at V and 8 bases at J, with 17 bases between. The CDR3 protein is CAWTQRGGEEKLFF. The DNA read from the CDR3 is TGTGCCTGGACGCAACGCGGGGGCGAGGAAAAA.

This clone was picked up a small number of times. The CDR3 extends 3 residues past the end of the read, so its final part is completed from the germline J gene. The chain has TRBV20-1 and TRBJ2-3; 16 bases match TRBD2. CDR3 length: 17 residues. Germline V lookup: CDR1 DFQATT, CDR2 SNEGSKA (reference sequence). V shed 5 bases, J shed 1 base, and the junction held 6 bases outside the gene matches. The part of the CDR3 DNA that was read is TGCAGTGCTGAGGGACTAGCGGGGGGGCCAGGCACAGATACG. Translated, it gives CSAEGLAGGPGTDT. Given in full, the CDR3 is CSAEGLAGGPGTDTQYF.

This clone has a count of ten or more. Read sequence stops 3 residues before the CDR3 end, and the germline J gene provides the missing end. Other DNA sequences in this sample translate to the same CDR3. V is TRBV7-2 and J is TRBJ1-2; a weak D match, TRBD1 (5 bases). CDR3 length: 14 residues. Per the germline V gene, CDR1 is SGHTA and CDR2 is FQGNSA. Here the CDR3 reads CASSLAGAGGGYTF. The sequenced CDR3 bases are TGTGCCAGCAGCTTAGCTGGGGCAGGTGGCGGC.

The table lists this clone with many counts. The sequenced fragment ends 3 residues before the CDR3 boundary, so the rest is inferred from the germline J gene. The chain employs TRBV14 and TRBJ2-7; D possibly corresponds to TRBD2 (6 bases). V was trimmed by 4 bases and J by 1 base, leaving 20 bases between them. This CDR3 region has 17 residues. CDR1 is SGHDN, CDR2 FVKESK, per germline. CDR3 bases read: TGTGCCAGCAGCCGAACCAGGACACCCGGAGGGTCCTACGAG. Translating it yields CASSRTRTPGGSYE. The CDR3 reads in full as CASSRTRTPGGSYEQYF.

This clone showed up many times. The DNA read from the CDR3 is TGCGCCAGCAGGTCGGGACAGGGGGACTCAGATACG. Translating it yields CASRSGQGDSDT. The whole CDR3 sequence reads CASRSGQGDSDTQYF. V is TRBV10-2 and J is TRBJ2-3; TRBD1 agrees at 11 bases. The sequenced fragment ends 3 residues before the CDR3 boundary, so the rest is inferred from the germline J gene. Germline V gene data show CDR1 as WSHSY and CDR2 as SAAADI. The CDR3 is 15 amino acids. V shed 6 bases, J shed 4 bases, and the junction held 6 bases outside the gene matches.

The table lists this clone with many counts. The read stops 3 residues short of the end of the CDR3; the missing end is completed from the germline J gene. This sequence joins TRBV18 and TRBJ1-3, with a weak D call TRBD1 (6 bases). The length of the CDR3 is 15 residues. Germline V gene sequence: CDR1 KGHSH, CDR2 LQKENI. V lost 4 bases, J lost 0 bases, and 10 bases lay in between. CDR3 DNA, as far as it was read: TGTGCCAGCTCACACGGACAGACCTCTGGAAACACC. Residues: CASSHGQTSGNT. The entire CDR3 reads CASSHGQTSGNTIYF.

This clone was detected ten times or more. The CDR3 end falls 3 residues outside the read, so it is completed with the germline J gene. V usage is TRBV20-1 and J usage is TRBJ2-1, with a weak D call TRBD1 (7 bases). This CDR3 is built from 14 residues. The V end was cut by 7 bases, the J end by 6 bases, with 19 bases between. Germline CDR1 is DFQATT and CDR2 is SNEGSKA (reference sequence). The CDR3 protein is CSGRGQIRVNEQFF. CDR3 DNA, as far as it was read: TGCAGTGGGAGGGGACAGATTCGTGTCAATGAG.

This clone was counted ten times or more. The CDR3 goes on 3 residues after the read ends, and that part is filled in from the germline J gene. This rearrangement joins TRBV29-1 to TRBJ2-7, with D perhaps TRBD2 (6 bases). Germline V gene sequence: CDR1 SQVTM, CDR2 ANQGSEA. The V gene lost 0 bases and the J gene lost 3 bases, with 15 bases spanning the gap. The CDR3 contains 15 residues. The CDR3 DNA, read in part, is TGCAGCGTTGAAGATGGGGGGTCCCTGTACTACGAG. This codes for CSVEDGGSLYYE. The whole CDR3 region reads CSVEDGGSLYYEQYF.

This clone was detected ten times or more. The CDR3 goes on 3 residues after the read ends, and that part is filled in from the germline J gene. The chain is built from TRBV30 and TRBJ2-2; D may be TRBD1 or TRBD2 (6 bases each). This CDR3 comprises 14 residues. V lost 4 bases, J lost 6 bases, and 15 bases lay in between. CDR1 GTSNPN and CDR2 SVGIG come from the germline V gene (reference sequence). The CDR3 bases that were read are TGTGCCTGGAAGGAGGGGGTGTGGGCCGGGGAG. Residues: CAWKEGVWAGE. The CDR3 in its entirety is CAWKEGVWAGELFF.